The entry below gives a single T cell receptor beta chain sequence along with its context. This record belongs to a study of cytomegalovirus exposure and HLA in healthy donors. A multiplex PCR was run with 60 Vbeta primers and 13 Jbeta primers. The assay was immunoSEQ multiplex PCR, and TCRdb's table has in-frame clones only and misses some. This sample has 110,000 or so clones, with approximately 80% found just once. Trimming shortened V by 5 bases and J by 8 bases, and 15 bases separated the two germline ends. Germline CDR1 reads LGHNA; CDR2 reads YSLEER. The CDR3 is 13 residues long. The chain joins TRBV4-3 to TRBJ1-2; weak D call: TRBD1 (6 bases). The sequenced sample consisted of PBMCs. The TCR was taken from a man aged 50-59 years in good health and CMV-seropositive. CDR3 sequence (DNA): TGCGCCAGCAGCTCAACCAGGGGCCCGGGCTACACCTTC. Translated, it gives CASSSTRGPGYTF.